The 26 T cell receptor beta chains reported below all come from one sample, sequenced in a study of T-cell reconstitution after alpha-beta-depleted transplantation in children. A library of TCRbeta sequences, prepared with unique molecular identifiers, was generated. TCRdb redid the calling of the PCR reads with MiXCR, one entry per CDR3 protein. The sample has about 610,000 distinct CDR3 sequences; roughly 10% are singletons. The source was PBMCs from the stem cell graft donor, collected from the stem cell graft. The receptors here all came from a human donor who donated a stem cell graft to a child with acute myeloid leukemia.

This clonotype was seen many times. This chain joins TRBV7-9 and TRBJ2-5; 11 bases map to TRBD2. The CDR3 consists of 15 residues. Trimming took 6 bases from V and 1 from J; bases not matched to a gene: 4. Germline values: CDR1 SEHNR, CDR2 FQNEAQ (reference sequence). CDR3 amino acids: CASSPGLAVQETQYF. The CDR3 nucleotides read TGTGCCAGCAGTCCGGGACTAGCGGTCCAAGAGACCCAGTACTTC.

The sample holds a few counts of this clonotype. The gene calls are TRBV25-1 and TRBJ2-2; TRBD1 is a possible D gene (6 bases). Between the trimmed V and J ends, which lost 5 bases and 4 bases, there was a span of 14 bases. From germline, CDR1 is MGHDK and CDR2 SYGVNS. The CDR3 is 15 residues long. The CDR3 DNA reads TGTGCCAGCAGTTGGACCGGACAGACCACCGGGGAGCTGTTTTTT. Its protein product is CASSWTGQTTGELFF.

This clonotype was counted a few times. The rearrangement links TRBV29-1 to TRBJ2-1, with D hard to call. The germline CDR1 and CDR2 sequences are SQVTM and ANQGSEA. This CDR3 is built from 13 residues. Trimming stripped 8 bases from V and 1 base from J, with 12 bases between. DNA of the CDR3: TGCAGCACTTGGAGCCGTTCCTACAATGAGCAGTTCTTC. Translating gives CSTWSRSYNEQFF.

This clonotype has only a few counts. The chain recombines TRBV7-9 with TRBJ2-1, with D perhaps being TRBD1 or TRBD2 (5 bases each). The germline V gene has CDR1 SEHNR and CDR2 FQNEAQ (reference sequence). The CDR3 spans 16 residues. V was clipped by 1 base and J by 9 bases, with 19 bases between them. CDR3 region: CASSLGRTTLEPEQFF. The CDR3 DNA sequence: TGTGCCAGCAGCTTAGGGAGGACAACCTTAGAGCCTGAGCAGTTCTTC.

The chain combines TRBV25-1 with TRBJ2-7, with D hard to call. The germline V and J ends were trimmed by 3 bases and 7 bases, with 13 bases remaining between them. In germline, CDR1 is MGHDK, CDR2 SYGVNS. The CDR3 consists of 13 residues. The CDR3 DNA reads as TGTGCCAGCAGTGAGTCGCCGCGTTGGGAGCAGTACTTC. Its protein is CASSESPRWEQYF.

This clonotype was counted at least ten times. The V and J genes are TRBV29-1 and TRBJ1-2; 7 positions match TRBD1. The junction had 4 bases not matched to a gene; V was cut back by 6 bases and J by 6 bases. This CDR3 is built from 11 residues. Germline CDR1 and CDR2: SQVTM and ANQGSEA. The CDR3 reads CSVEGAHGYTF. CDR3 bases: TGCAGCGTCGAGGGGGCCCATGGCTACACCTTC.

This clonotype is a singleton in its sample. The chain is built from TRBV27 and TRBJ2-3; D unclear. The CDR3 loop spans 13 amino acids. From germline, CDR1 is MNHEY and CDR2 SMNVEV (reference sequence). V was pared by 7 bases and J by 6 bases, with 14 bases between. The CDR3 is CASTYHSGDTQYF. DNA for the CDR3: TGTGCCAGCACCTATCACTCCGGGGATACGCAGTATTTT.

The chain joins TRBV16 to TRBJ2-4; D uncertain. Germline loops: CDR1 KGHSY, CDR2 FQNENV. The CDR3 sequence is 12 residues long. V shed 6 bases and J shed 12 bases, with 15 bases lying between them. CDR3 sequence reads: CASSLDSSTQYF. CDR3 sequence (DNA): TGTGCCAGCAGTCTCGATTCTTCCACTCAGTACTTC. The full variable domain, rest sourced from reference TRBV16 and TRBJ2-4, is GEEVAQTPKHLVRGEGQKAKLYCAPIKGHSYVFWYQQVLKNEFKFLISFQNENVFDETGMPKERFSAKCLPNSPCSLEIQATKLEDSAVYFCASSLDSSTQYFGAGTRLSVL.

The V and J genes are TRBV7-3 and TRBJ2-3, with 7 bases aligning to TRBD1. V was pared by 1 base and J by 0 bases, with 7 bases of the junction left unmatched. Per the germline V gene, CDR1 is SGHTA and CDR2 is FQGTGA. CDR3 length: 17 residues. CDR3 nucleotides: TGTGCCAGCAGCTTAAAGGTCAGGGGGACGAGCACAGATACGCAGTATTTT. Translation: CASSLKVRGTSTDTQYF.

The chain recombines TRBV6-4 with TRBJ2-3; TRBD2 matches 8 bases. Trimming removed 7 bases from V and 2 bases from J; junction bases left unmatched: 14. Germline V lookup: CDR1 MRHNA, CDR2 SNTAGT. CDR3 size: 17 residues. This CDR3 reads CASNRKSSGPNTDTQYF. CDR3 bases: TGTGCCAGCAACCGAAAGTCTAGCGGGCCCAACACAGATACGCAGTATTTT.

This clonotype has only a few counts. V gene TRBV7-2 combines with J gene TRBJ1-4; D is perhaps TRBD1 (6 bases). CDR3 size: 13 residues. The V gene lost 3 bases and the J gene lost 7 bases, with 9 bases spanning the gap. The germline V gene encodes CDR1 SGHTA and CDR2 FQGNSA. CDR3 DNA sequence: TGTGCCAGCAGCTTTAACAGGGTTGAAAAACTGTTTTTT. Translation gives CASSFNRVEKLFF.

This clonotype was observed many times. CDR3 coding DNA: TGCAGCGTTGAAGATGAGGGGCGCGGTGGTGGCTACACCTTC. Protein product: CSVEDEGRGGGYTF. This chain links TRBV29-1 with TRBJ1-2; perhaps TRBD1 as D (5 bases). V was trimmed by 0 bases and J by 7 bases, leaving 15 bases between them. Per the germline V gene, CDR1 is SQVTM and CDR2 is ANQGSEA. CDR3 length equals 14 residues.

The CDR3 DNA sequence: TGTGCCAGCAGCCGAGGACTAGCGGGAAGGTCAAACACAGATACGCAGTATTTT. This sequence encodes CASSRGLAGRSNTDTQYF. The chain recombines TRBV7-2 with TRBJ2-3, with TRBD2 identical over 12 bases. The CDR3 consists of 18 residues. V gave up 5 bases and J gave up 2 bases; unmatched junction bases: 11. CDR1 SGHTA and CDR2 FQGNSA come from the germline V gene.

J is TRBJ2-3 and V is TRBV6-1, with 8 nucleotides matching TRBD2. In germline, CDR1 is MNHNS, CDR2 SASEGT. V was pared by 6 bases and J by 3 bases, with 8 bases of the junction left unmatched. This CDR3 comprises 15 residues. The CDR3: CASRLSGSLTDTQYF. CDR3 sequence (DNA): TGTGCCAGCAGACTCAGCGGGAGTTTGACAGATACGCAGTATTTT.

In this sample, this clonotype turned up many times. The rearrangement uses TRBV5-1 and TRBJ2-7; tentatively, D is TRBD1 (5 bases). Per the germline V gene, CDR1 is SGHRS and CDR2 is YFSETQ. V dropped 0 bases and J dropped 3 bases, with 10 bases sitting between them. CDR3 length: 14 residues. This chain's CDR3 is CASSLEGFSYEQYF. The DNA for the CDR3 is TGCGCCAGCAGCTTGGAGGGGTTTAGCTACGAGCAGTACTTC.

In its sample, this clonotype was seen a few times. The chain combines TRBV7-6 with TRBJ2-7, with D possibly TRBD2 on 6 matching bases. V was clipped by 4 bases and J by 5 bases, with 15 bases between them. The CDR3 contains 14 residues. Per germline, CDR1 SGHVS and CDR2 FNYEAQ. The CDR3 DNA is TGTGCCAGCAGCTCCGGACTATCCGGAAACGAGCAGTACTTC. It translates to CASSSGLSGNEQYF.

The gene calls are TRBV6-2 or TRBV6-3 and TRBJ2-7, with no clear D. Germline CDR1 and CDR2: MNHEY and SVGEGT. V lost 10 bases, J lost 3 bases, and 19 bases lay in between. CDR3 size: 14 residues. This CDR3 reads CATLKVVHLYEQYF. In DNA, the CDR3 is TGTGCCACCCTAAAGGTAGTCCATCTCTACGAGCAGTACTTC.

This chain joins TRBV6-2 or TRBV6-3 and TRBJ1-1, with D possibly being TRBD1 (5 bases). The CDR3 consists of 20 residues. From germline, CDR1 is MNHEY and CDR2 SVGEGT. Deletions cut 2 bases from V and 1 base from J, with 26 bases between. The CDR3 loop is CASSYRAGFAQKYSNTEAFF. CDR3 coding DNA: TGTGCCAGCAGTTACAGGGCAGGGTTCGCGCAAAAATACTCGAACACTGAAGCTTTCTTT.

The count of this clonotype is one. This chain connects TRBV3-1 to TRBJ2-7, with 7 bases fitting TRBD2. V was clipped by 3 bases and J by 4 bases; unmatched bases: 6. CDR3 size: 14 residues. CDR1 and CDR2 from the germline V gene are LGHDT and YNNKEL (reference sequence). CDR3 in DNA: TGTGCCAGCAGCCAGAGCGGGGAGCGATACGAGCAGTACTTC. This translates into CASSQSGERYEQYF.

The rearrangement uses TRBV6-4 and TRBJ2-3, with TRBD2 identical over 13 bases. V dropped 2 bases and J dropped 3; count of bases not matched to a gene: 2. Per germline, CDR1 MRHNA and CDR2 SNTAGT. The CDR3 is 16 residues long. The DNA of the CDR3 is TGTGCCAGCAGTGACGGGACTAGCGGGGAGACAGATACGCAGTATTTT. Encoded protein: CASSDGTSGETDTQYF.

As regards this clonotype: Since a much larger clone is just one base distant, this may be a read error. This chain links TRBV27 with TRBJ2-2; either TRBD1 or TRBD2 may supply D (5 bases each). CDR3 length equals 16 residues. Germline loops: CDR1 MNHEY, CDR2 SMNVEV (reference sequence). This chain's CDR3 is CAGSTRDGSNTGELFF. DNA for the CDR3: TGTGCCGGCAGCACCAGGGACGGATCGAACACCGGGGAGCTGTTTTTT.

V is TRBV20-1 and J is TRBJ2-7, with TRBD1 matching over 7 bases. CDR3 length: 15 residues. With 0 bases clipped from V and 3 bases from J, the junction kept 8 bases outside the gene matches. Germline V gene lookup returns CDR1 DFQATT and CDR2 SNEGSKA (reference sequence). The CDR3 here is CSARDIGTVLYEQYF. CDR3 nucleotide sequence: TGCAGTGCTAGAGATATCGGGACAGTCCTCTACGAGCAGTACTTC.

This rearrangement joins TRBV20-1 to TRBJ1-5; D is undetermined. This CDR3 spans 14 amino acids. From germline, CDR1 is DFQATT and CDR2 SNEGSKA (reference sequence). The ends were cut back, 1 base at V and 5 bases at J, with 12 bases in the middle. This CDR3 is CSARVPKGDQPQHF. In nucleotides, the CDR3 is TGCAGTGCTAGAGTCCCTAAAGGAGATCAGCCCCAGCATTTT.

This clonotype was counted between two and nine times. V is TRBV9 and J is TRBJ2-7, with 7 bases identical to TRBD1. This CDR3 contains 14 residues. V was clipped by 3 bases and J by 3 bases; unmatched bases: 6. Germline V lookup: CDR1 SGDLS, CDR2 YYNGEE. In DNA form, the CDR3 reads TGTGCCAGCAGCGACCGGGACAGAGACTACGAGCAGTACTTC. This encodes CASSDRDRDYEQYF.

The J gene is TRBJ2-2, the V gene TRBV29-1; perhaps D is TRBD1 or TRBD2 (7 bases each). V dropped 3 bases and J dropped 10 bases, with 18 bases sitting between them. Per germline, CDR1 SQVTM and CDR2 ANQGSEA. The CDR3 sequence is 14 residues long. The CDR3 is CSVDRGGAPVELFF. CDR3 coding DNA: TGCAGCGTTGACAGGGGGGGCGCACCGGTGGAGCTGTTTTTT.

This clonotype has a handful of counts. The CDR3 sequence is CASSLVLLGELFF. The DNA of the CDR3 is TGTGCCAGCAGTTTGGTCCTTCTGGGGGAACTGTTTTTT. This chain uses TRBV12-3 or TRBV12-4 with TRBJ1-4, with TRBD1 as a possible D gene (5 bases). The CDR3 spans 13 residues. Trimming removed 3 bases from V and 12 bases from J, with 14 bases in between.